The rows below give T cell receptor beta chains drawn from one sample of a study of OX40 agonist ivuxolimab in advanced cancers. Clones were read by immunoSEQ multiplex PCR, and TCRdb kept only the in-frame ones, dropping some. The table lists roughly 23,000 clones, about 88% of them singletons. This sample comprised CD4+ or CD8+ T cells sorted from blood, obtained in a trial of the OX40 agonist ivuxolimab. The source of these receptors is an adult with an advanced solid tumor such as melanoma, head and neck, liver or kidney cancer. Both conserved end residues are part of each CDR3.

TRBV14	TRBJ1-4	CASSQNEGTEKLFF
TRBV5-6	TRBJ1-1	CASSGETEYTEAFF
TRBV7-9	TRBJ1-2	CASSPLGGAGFANYGYTF
TRBV5-6	TRBJ2-5	CASSYDGRLQYF
TRBV7-6	.	CASSLTASYEQYF
TRBV29-1	TRBJ1-2	CSGLTREGGYTF
TRBV7-2	TRBJ2-2	CASSLVAYRGTNTGELFF
TRBV2	TRBJ2-7	CASSEAGAGYEQYF
TRBV19	TRBJ1-2	CASSIVVFEDRVHYGYTF
TRBV7-8	TRBJ2-5	CASGRLAGSQETQYF
TRBV21-1	TRBJ2-3	CASSKALDKLEADTQYF
TRBV11-3	TRBJ2-1	CASSPGLADYNEQFF
TRBV4-1	TRBJ2-7	CASSQVHGTGQYEQYF
TRBV4-1	TRBJ2-7	CASSQEGLAGAYEQYF
TRBV19	TRBJ2-1	CASSGGGLAGGLAYNEQFF
TRBV5-5	TRBJ2-3	CASSLVFQPDTQYF
TRBV29-1	TRBJ2-5	CSVESGIQYF
TRBV20-1	TRBJ2-7	CSAREALEQYF
TRBV29-1	TRBJ2-1	CSVPTGFYNEQFF
TRBV5-5	TRBJ2-7	CASSLSPGGQIEQYF
TRBV15	TRBJ2-5	CATSRGQGLQETQYF
TRBV13	TRBJ2-1	CASSLGQINEQFF
TRBV27	TRBJ2-1	CASSPPGLVSSYNEQFF
TRBV7-2	TRBJ2-1	CASSLLLADNEQFF
TRBV2	TRBJ2-7	CASSPGTGSIYEQYF
TRBV5-4	TRBJ2-1	CASGLGSEQFF
TRBV21-1	TRBJ2-5	CASSKGLAGGYQETQYF
TRBV7-9	TRBJ2-1	CASSPPGVEQFF
TRBV21-1	TRBJ2-7	CASMIYLGLSTYEQYF
TRBV6-5	TRBJ2-1	CASSSLPSGSEQFF
TRBV7-8	TRBJ1-2	CASSLTNYGYTF
TRBV13	TRBJ1-6	CASSLGEAGRVYNSPLHF
TRBV5-1	TRBJ2-2	CASSPKGGQGITNTGELFF
TRBV27	TRBJ2-7	CASSYRVSYEQYF
TRBV7-9	TRBJ2-3	CASSLTSDTQYF
TRBV7-9	TRBJ1-5	CASSTTGAYQPQHF
TRBV27	TRBJ1-2	CASSLSLVRGIKYGYTF
TRBV28	TRBJ2-7	CASRARDTSPYEQYF
TRBV19	TRBJ1-1	CASIPGTVLNTEAFF
TRBV12-5	TRBJ2-1	CASGTGSRSYNEQFF
TRBV15	TRBJ2-3	CATRGPGTVLTDTQYF
TRBV9	TRBJ2-7	CASSVSGGYEQYF
TRBV7-6	TRBJ2-7	CASSLEAGTYEQYF
TRBV7-6	TRBJ2-1	CASSSRLSDNEQFF
TRBV5-5	TRBJ2-7	CASSLIAGAANEQYF
TRBV7-2	TRBJ1-3	CASSFGQGSLSGNTIYF